This T cell receptor beta chain is drawn from a study of human T cells and chemical hapten exposure. Time point denoted: patch test 3, about 24 weeks after DPC sensitization. Stated treatment: therapeutic diphenylcyclopropenone sensitization with weekly scalp DPC. Trimming took 3 bases from V and 3 from J; bases not matched to a gene: 6. CDR1 and CDR2 from the germline V gene are SGHRS and YFSETQ. The CDR3 has 15 residues. Study-level findings and limits: Controls formed significantly fewer large CDR3 similarity clusters than expanded TCRs did.

About this clonotype itself: Its target is unknown.

For the library, individual cDNA molecules each received unique molecular identifiers. TCRdb redid the calling of the RACE reads with MiXCR, one entry per CDR3 protein. The sample has tens of thousands of distinct CDR3 sequences, roughly 10% seen once. The sequencing here drew on whole blood, taken in connection with sensitization to the hapten diphenylcyclopropenone (DPC). The source is a woman between 50 and 59 years old with alopecia areata. Some clones in this sample may be carry-over from other donors' samples. The chain links TRBV5-1 to TRBJ2-1, with 7 bases matching TRBD2. The CDR3, as DNA: TGCGCCAGCAGCTCGGGGGGACTCCGCTACAATGAGCAGTTCTTC. This encodes CASSSGGLRYNEQFF.